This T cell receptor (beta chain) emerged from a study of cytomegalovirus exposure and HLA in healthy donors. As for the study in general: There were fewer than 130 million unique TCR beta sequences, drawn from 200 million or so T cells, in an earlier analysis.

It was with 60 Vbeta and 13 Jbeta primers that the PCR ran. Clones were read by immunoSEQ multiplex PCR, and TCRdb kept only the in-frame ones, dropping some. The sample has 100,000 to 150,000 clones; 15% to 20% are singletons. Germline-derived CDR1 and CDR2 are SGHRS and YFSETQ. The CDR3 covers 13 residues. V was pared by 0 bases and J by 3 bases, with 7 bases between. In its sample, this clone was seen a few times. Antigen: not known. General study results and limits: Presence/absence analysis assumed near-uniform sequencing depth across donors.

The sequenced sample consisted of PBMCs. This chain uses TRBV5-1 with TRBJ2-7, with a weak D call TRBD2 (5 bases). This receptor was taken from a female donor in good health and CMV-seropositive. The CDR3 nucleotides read TGCGCCAGCAGCTTGGAACTAGACTACGAGCAGTACTTC. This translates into CASSLELDYEQYF.